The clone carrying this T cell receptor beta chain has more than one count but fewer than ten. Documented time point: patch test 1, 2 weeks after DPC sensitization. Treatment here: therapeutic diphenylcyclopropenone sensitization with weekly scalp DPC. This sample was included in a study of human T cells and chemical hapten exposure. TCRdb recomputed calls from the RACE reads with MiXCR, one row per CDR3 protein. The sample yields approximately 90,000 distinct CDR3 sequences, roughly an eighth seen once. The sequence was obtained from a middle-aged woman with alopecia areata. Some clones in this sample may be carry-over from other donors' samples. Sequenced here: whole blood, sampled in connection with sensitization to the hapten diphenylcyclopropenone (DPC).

DNA for the CDR3: TGCAGTGCTAGGGGGGGTGCTAGCGGGAGTTTCTACGAGCAGTACTTC. It yields the protein CSARGGASGSFYEQYF. V and J are TRBV20-1 and TRBJ2-7; 10 bases are shared with TRBD2. The V and J ends lost 3 bases and 3 bases, in that order; junction bases with no gene match: 11. The CDR3 covers 16 residues. Germline lookup yields CDR1 DFQATT and CDR2 SNEGSKA (reference sequence).